The 10 T cell receptor beta chains reported below all come from one sample, sequenced in a study of Ad26.COV2.S vaccination and SARS-CoV-2 variants. Treatment reported: 19 received Ad26.COV2.S at low or high dose, single or two shots; 5 received placebo; per-sample allocation not given. All samples were drawn on day 63, counting from the first vaccine or placebo injection. This table comes from immunoSEQ multiplex PCR, and its TCRdb copy is limited to in-frame clones, with some not included. Among hundreds of thousands of clones listed, around 90% were seen once. The material was peripheral blood, obtained in a trial of Ad26.COV2.S vaccine versus placebo. Receptors were obtained from a person between 18 and 59 years old who received the Ad26.COV2.S COVID-19 vaccine or a placebo.

The chain has TRBV15 and TRBJ1-1; D ambiguous. CDR3 length: 11 residues. V lost 6 bases and J lost 4, with 6 bases in between. Per germline, CDR1 LNHNV and CDR2 YYDKDF (reference sequence). The CDR3 coding sequence is TGTGCCACCAGGGAGGGCACTGAAGCTTTCTTT. Protein product: CATREGTEAFF. The full variable domain, completed using reference TRBV15 and TRBJ1-1, is DAMVIQNPRYQVTQFGKPVTLSCSQTLNHNVMYWYQQKSSQAPKLLFHYYDKDFNNEADTPDNFQSRRPNTSFCFLDIRSPGLGDTAMYLCATREGTEAFFGQGTRLTVV.

The CDR3 DNA follows: TGTGCCAGCAGTCCACTAGCGGGGGGATTCTACAATGAGCAGTTCTTC. It yields the protein CASSPLAGGFYNEQFF. The chain employs TRBV27 and TRBJ2-1; 12 positions match TRBD2. After removal of 5 bases from V and 3 bases from J, the junction contained 5 bases not matched to a gene. The CDR3 is 16 residues long. CDR1 MNHEY and CDR2 SMNVEV come from the germline V gene (reference sequence).

This chain connects TRBV21-1 to TRBJ2-2; the table assigns TRBD2, which was not confirmed against the DNA. TRBV21-1 is a listed pseudogene. The CDR3 loop spans 18 amino acids. CDR3 DNA sequence: TGTGCCAGCAGCGCCCGGACTAGCGGGGGGACGAACACCGGGGAGCTGTTTTTT. This sequence encodes CASSARTSGGTNTGELFF.

This clone was seen more than once but under ten times. V gene TRBV6-5 combines with J gene TRBJ2-1; perhaps TRBD1 as D (6 bases). CDR1 and CDR2 from the germline V gene are MNHEY and SVGAGI. The germline V and J ends were trimmed by 0 bases and 9 bases, with 15 bases remaining between them. The CDR3 is 15 residues long. The chain's CDR3 is CASSYSYRALTEQFF. The CDR3 nucleotides are TGTGCCAGCAGTTACTCTTACAGGGCACTTACTGAGCAGTTCTTC.

The gene calls are TRBV7-9 and TRBJ2-2; 11 bases agree with TRBD1. Trimming removed 4 bases from V and 8 bases from J; junction bases left unmatched: 3. CDR1 is SEHNR and CDR2 is FQNEAQ in the germline V gene (reference sequence). The CDR3 runs to 14 residues. The CDR3 is CASSSGQGEGELFF. CDR3 sequence (DNA): TGTGCCAGCAGCTCGGGACAGGGGGAAGGGGAGCTGTTTTTT.

The table lists this clone with a few counts. The chain combines TRBV2 with TRBJ1-5; no clear D gene. The germline gives CDR1 SNHLY, CDR2 FYNNEI. The length of the CDR3 is 14 residues. Trimming removed 4 bases from V and 4 bases from J, with 11 bases in between. CDR3 amino acids: CASSVGQANQPQHF. The CDR3 DNA follows: TGTGCCAGCAGTGTGGGCCAGGCAAATCAGCCCCAGCATTTT.

The chain employs TRBV5-4 and TRBJ2-3; D is undetermined. The germline V gene encodes CDR1 SGHNT and CDR2 YYREEE (reference sequence). The CDR3 is 14 amino acids. The germline V and J ends were trimmed by 1 base and 3 bases, with 9 bases remaining between them. The CDR3 region is CASSLSLETDTQYF. CDR3 DNA sequence: TGTGCCAGCAGCTTGTCCTTAGAGACAGATACGCAGTATTTT.

The chain employs TRBV13 and TRBJ2-1; 9 nucleotides agree with TRBD2. The trim removed 4 bases at V and 5 bases at J, leaving 15 bases unmatched. Looked up from germline, CDR1 is PRHDT and CDR2 is FYEKMQ (reference sequence). The CDR3 runs 18 residues. For the CDR3, the DNA is TGTGCCAGCAGCTGGCCCGGGGGGAAAGCGGGAGGTCACAATGAGCAGTTCTTC. This encodes CASSWPGGKAGGHNEQFF. Using reference TRBV13 and TRBJ2-1 for the parts outside the CDR3, the full variable domain is AAGVIQSPRHLIKEKRETATLKCYPIPRHDTVYWYQQGPGQDPQFLISFYEKMQSDKGSIPDRFSAQQFSDYHSELNMSSLELGDSALYFCASSWPGGKAGGHNEQFFGPGTRLTVL.

This clone appeared a single time. The V call is TRBV6-5, the J call TRBJ1-1; weak D call: TRBD1 (5 bases). Germline V CDR1 and CDR2: MNHEY, SVGAGI. This CDR3 has 13 residues. V was pared by 6 bases and J by 7 bases, with 15 bases between. The CDR3 region is CASRMQGEGEAFF. The CDR3 nucleotides are TGTGCCAGCAGAATGCAGGGCGAGGGTGAAGCTTTCTTT.

CDR3 bases: TGTGCCAGCTCACCACCGAGCGGGAGTAACAATGAGCAGTTCTTC. Protein: CASSPPSGSNNEQFF. This sequence joins TRBV18 and TRBJ2-1; 8 bases are shared with TRBD2. Germline V gene data show CDR1 as KGHSH and CDR2 as LQKENI. The V and J ends lost 0 bases and 5 bases, in that order; junction bases with no gene match: 3. The CDR3 runs 15 residues.